This T cell receptor beta chain was sequenced during a study of blood T cell repertoires in COVID-19. Across the whole study: Whether acute or convalescent, the COVID-19 samples came from the United States, Italy and Spain. From T cells, B-cell-depleted T cells, or PBMCs came the material, which was cDNA or gDNA.

As handled by the study authors: Amplified reference gene primers provided the basis for estimating nucleated cell counts. Generated by immunoSEQ multiplex PCR, the TCRdb table keeps only in-frame clones and is missing some. Clonal size and the V and J genes are those of that table, whereas D and trimming came from the DNA. The table records tens of thousands of clones, 82% of them present only once. Trimming cost V 10 bases and J 4 bases; bases outside gene matches: 2. CDR1 and CDR2 (germline): SGHTA, FQGNSA. The CDR3 has 11 amino acids. This TCR was sampled from a woman aged 55 to 70 with acute or convalescent COVID-19. Sequenced sample: peripheral blood. The chain is built from TRBV7-2 and TRBJ2-5, with TRBD2 matching over 8 bases. CDR3 nucleotides: TGTGCCACCGGGAGGGGAGAGACCCAGTACTTC. It translates to CATGRGETQYF.